This T cell receptor beta chain comes out of a study of PD-L1 blockade in urothelial cancer. In the study overall: Intravenous atezolizumab, 1,200 mg every 3 weeks, was begun by patients around 2014. In the patient group, most of the roughly 30 were males with bladder-origin urothelial cancer. General study results and limits: Lower pretreatment blood TCR clonality, under the median, predicted better survival, researchers reported.

Data came from immunoSEQ multiplex PCR; TCRdb stores just in-frame clones and leaves some out. The sample records under 50,000 clones, around 88% being singletons. The length of the CDR3 is 14 residues. V shed 5 bases, J shed 5 bases, and the junction held 4 bases outside the gene matches. The germline gives CDR1 MNHNS, CDR2 SASEGT. Documented time point: peripheral blood 6 weeks after treatment start. Pretreatment sampling and on-treatment sampling together yielded between 1 and 8 samples for each patient. Comment on this clone: Antigen specificity is unknown. Other DNA sequences within the sample encode an identical CDR3.

Sequencing was performed on PBMCs, taken around atezolizumab (anti-PD-L1) treatment. The sequence was collected from a man aged 55 to 70 with urothelial cancer. The chain employs TRBV6-1 and TRBJ1-2; 11 positions agree with TRBD1. CDR3 sequence (DNA): TGTGCCAGCAGTCCGGGACAGGGGGTTTATGGCTACACCTTC. Protein product: CASSPGQGVYGYTF.